These 18 T cell receptor beta chains came from one sample sequenced in a study of cytomegalovirus exposure and HLA in healthy donors. Libraries were prepared by immunoSEQ multiplex PCR; TCRdb keeps only in-frame clonotypes and omits some of them. The sample yields about 180,000 clones, around 86% seen once. Sequenced: PBMCs. Receptors were obtained from a man in his late teens or twenties in good health and CMV-seropositive.

The rearrangement links TRBV28 to TRBJ1-5, with D unclear. V dropped 7 bases and J dropped 5 bases, with 27 bases sitting between them. Germline V CDR1 and CDR2: MDHEN, SYDVKM. This CDR3 is 18 amino acids long. As DNA, the CDR3 is TGTGCCAGCATGAGGGAAATGAGGGTGTCGGCAAGTTATCAGCCCCAGCATTTT. Encoded protein: CASMREMRVSASYQPQHF.

The chain is built from TRBV18 and TRBJ2-7, with TRBD1 matching 7 bases. Germline-derived CDR1 and CDR2 are KGHSH and LQKENI. The V gene end was trimmed by 5 bases and the J gene end by 6 bases; junction bases not matched to a gene: 4. The CDR3 contains 12 residues. The CDR3 DNA sequence: TGTGCCAGCTCAGAGGACAGGTCCGAGCAGTACTTC. This gives the protein CASSEDRSEQYF.

V gene TRBV19 combines with J gene TRBJ2-3, with 8 bases lining up with TRBD2. Losses at the gene ends were 4 bases for V and 6 bases for J; bases not matched to a gene: 12. Germline V gene lookup returns CDR1 LNHDA and CDR2 SQIVND (reference sequence). This CDR3 is 16 amino acids long. This CDR3 reads CASSTRTGGLRDTQYF. CDR3 nucleotides: TGTGCCAGTAGTACCCGAACGGGGGGGTTGCGTGATACGCAGTATTTT.

CDR3 nucleotide sequence: TGTGCCAGCAGCCTCGGGGGCTACAATGAGCAGTTCTTC. This translates into CASSLGGYNEQFF. The chain links TRBV14 to TRBJ2-1; possibly TRBD2 for D (6 bases). The CDR3 length is 13 residues. V was cut by 4 bases and J by 3 bases, with 7 bases left in between. Germline V gene sequence: CDR1 SGHDN, CDR2 FVKESK.

V and J are TRBV5-6 and TRBJ1-4, with D unclear. Germline CDR1 and CDR2: SGHDT and YYEEEE. The CDR3 extends over 14 amino acids. Trimming pared 7 bases from V and 1 base from J, leaving 11 bases between. The CDR3 reads CASRARRTNEKLFF. CDR3 coding DNA: TGTGCCAGCCGCGCGCGGAGAACTAATGAAAAACTGTTTTTT. The variable domain in full, completed from reference TRBV5-6 and TRBJ1-4, reads DAGVTQSPTHLIKTRGQQVTLRCSPKSGHDTVSWYQQALGQGPQFIFQYYEEEERQRGNFPDRFSGHQFPNYSSELNVNALLLGDSALYLCASRARRTNEKLFFGSGTQLSVL.

This clone came up once. The chain recombines TRBV18 with TRBJ2-3; TRBD2 matches at 16 bases. CDR1 KGHSH and CDR2 LQKENI come from the germline V gene. CDR3 length equals 21 residues. Unmatched junction bases numbered 12, after V lost 1 base and J lost 2 bases. The CDR3 nucleotides are TGTGCCAGCTCACCACGTCGGTCCGGGACTAGCGGGGGGGCCCCCACAGATACGCAGTATTTT. This codes for CASSPRRSGTSGGAPTDTQYF.

This chain uses TRBV11-3 with TRBJ2-1, with TRBD2 matching over 12 bases. The CDR3 totals 15 residues. V shed 6 bases and J 5 bases; nucleotides not matched to a gene: 5. Germline loops: CDR1 SGHNT, CDR2 YENEEA. The CDR3: CASSRTSGINNEQFF. DNA of the CDR3: TGTGCCAGCAGTCGGACTAGCGGGATAAACAATGAGCAGTTCTTC.

This sequence joins TRBV5-1 and TRBJ2-3; 8 bases fit TRBD2. Per the germline V gene, CDR1 is SGHRS and CDR2 is YFSETQ. The CDR3 spans 15 residues. V was pared by 5 bases and J by 3 bases, with 8 bases of the junction left unmatched. The CDR3 bases are TGCGCCAGCAGGTTTAGCCTAGCGGGTACAGATACGCAGTATTTT. It encodes CASRFSLAGTDTQYF.

The chain has TRBV11-2 and TRBJ2-7; D may be TRBD2 (7 bases). The V end was cut by 5 bases, the J end by 3 bases, with 17 bases between. This CDR3 contains 15 residues. Germline lookup yields CDR1 SGHAT and CDR2 FQNNGV. The chain's CDR3 is CASSPLRGARYEQYF. The CDR3 DNA is TGTGCCAGCAGCCCTTTACGGGGGGCCCGCTACGAGCAGTACTTC.

The chain couples TRBV7-8 to TRBJ2-2; D may be TRBD1 (6 bases). Germline CDR1 is SGHVS and CDR2 is FQNEAQ. CDR3 size: 16 residues. V lost 5 bases and J 0 bases, leaving 13 bases between the germline ends. CDR3 in amino acids: CASSPIRQANTGELFF. Here the CDR3 DNA reads TGTGCCAGCAGCCCTATACGACAGGCGAACACCGGGGAGCTGTTTTTT.

V is TRBV15 and J is TRBJ2-1; 10 nucleotides agree with TRBD1. V was pared by 0 bases and J by 7 bases, with 6 bases of the junction left unmatched. The CDR3 consists of 16 residues. The germline V gene has CDR1 LNHNV and CDR2 YYDKDF (reference sequence). In nucleotides, the CDR3 is TGTGCCACCAGCAGAGATGGGACAGGGGATTCGAATGAGCAGTTCTTC. Translating it yields CATSRDGTGDSNEQFF.

The chain links TRBV29-1 to TRBJ1-3; D is undetermined. The CDR3 covers 11 residues. Trimming took off 6 bases at V and 5 bases at J, with 8 bases between the two ends. From germline, CDR1 is SQVTM and CDR2 ANQGSEA. CDR3 nucleotide sequence: TGCAGCGTCGGGTCAAGAAACACCATATATTTT. Translated: CSVGSRNTIYF. Based on the CDR3 plus reference TRBV29-1 and TRBJ1-3, the full variable domain is SAVISQKPSRDICQRGTSLTIQCQVDSQVTMMFWYRQQPGQSLTLIATANQGSEATYESGFVIDKFPISRPNLTFSTLTVSNMSPEDSSIYLCSVGSRNTIYFGEGSWLTVV.

The V gene is TRBV7-2, the J gene TRBJ1-1; D might be TRBD1 (5 bases). V lost 1 base and J lost 7, with 13 bases in between. This CDR3 has 14 residues. The germline V gene encodes CDR1 SGHTA and CDR2 FQGNSA. As DNA, the CDR3 is TGTGCCAGCAGCTTAGAAAGGACACGGAATGAAGCTTTCTTT. Protein: CASSLERTRNEAFF.

This clone was recorded once. The chain is built from TRBV7-9 and TRBJ2-3; TRBD2 aligns across 8 bases. In germline, CDR1 is SEHNR, CDR2 FQNEAQ (reference sequence). This CDR3 is built from 14 residues. After removal of 7 bases from V and 5 bases from J, the junction contained 8 bases not matched to a gene. The CDR3 sequence: CASTWGGGKDTQYF. DNA of the CDR3: TGTGCCAGCACGTGGGGCGGGGGGAAAGATACGCAGTATTTT.

The V call is TRBV7-9, the J call TRBJ1-5; D might be TRBD1 (5 bases). Per germline, CDR1 SEHNR and CDR2 FQNEAQ (reference sequence). The V gene lost 0 bases and the J gene lost 7 bases, with 10 bases spanning the gap. This CDR3 has 14 residues. The CDR3 bases are TGTGCCAGCAGCTTAGCGGAAACAGGACAGCCCCAGCATTTT. As protein: CASSLAETGQPQHF.

This clone was counted ten times or more. The V call is TRBV9, the J call TRBJ2-2; perhaps TRBD1 as D (6 bases). In germline, CDR1 is SGDLS, CDR2 YYNGEE. V gave up 4 bases and J gave up 5 bases, with 15 bases separating them. The CDR3 sequence is 15 residues long. CDR3 protein: CASSFTGIRTGELFF. The CDR3 bases are TGTGCCAGCAGCTTTACAGGGATACGGACCGGGGAGCTGTTTTTT.

On this clone: A read error may produce the germline difference seen at one junction end. V usage is TRBV7-7 and J usage is TRBJ1-1; 8 bases are shared with TRBD1. The CDR3 has 16 amino acids. Germline loops: CDR1 SSHAT, CDR2 FNYEAQ (reference sequence). The DNA of the CDR3 is TGTGCTAGCAGCCCTTTTTGGACAGGGATGAACACTGAAGCTTTCTTT. This encodes CASSPFWTGMNTEAFF.

The V call is TRBV5-1, the J call TRBJ2-6; D call uncertain. From germline, CDR1 is SGHRS and CDR2 YFSETQ. This CDR3 comprises 18 residues. The germline V and J ends were trimmed by 0 bases and 0 bases, with 13 bases remaining between them. The CDR3 DNA reads as TGCGCCAGCAGCTTGGCAGGCAGCTATACCTCTGGGGCCAACGTCCTGACTTTC. The encoded protein is CASSLAGSYTSGANVLTF.